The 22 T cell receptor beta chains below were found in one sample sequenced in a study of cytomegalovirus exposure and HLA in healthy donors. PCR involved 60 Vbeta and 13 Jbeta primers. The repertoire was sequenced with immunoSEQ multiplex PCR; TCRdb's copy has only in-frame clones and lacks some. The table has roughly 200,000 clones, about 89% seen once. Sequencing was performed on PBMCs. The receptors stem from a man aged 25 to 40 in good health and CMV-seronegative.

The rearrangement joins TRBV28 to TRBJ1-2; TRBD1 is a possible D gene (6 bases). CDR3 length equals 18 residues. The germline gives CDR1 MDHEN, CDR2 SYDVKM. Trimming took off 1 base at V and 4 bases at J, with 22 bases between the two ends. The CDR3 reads CASSLFDGGLVVRYGYTF. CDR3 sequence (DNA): TGTGCCAGCAGTTTATTTGACGGGGGGCTCGTGGTCCGCTATGGCTACACCTTC.

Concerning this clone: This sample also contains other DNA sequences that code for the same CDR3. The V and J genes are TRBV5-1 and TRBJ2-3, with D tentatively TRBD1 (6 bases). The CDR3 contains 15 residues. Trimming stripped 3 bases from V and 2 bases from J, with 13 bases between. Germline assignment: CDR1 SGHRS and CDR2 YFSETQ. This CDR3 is CASSSYRVPTDTQYF. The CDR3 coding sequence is TGCGCCAGCAGCTCGTACAGGGTCCCCACAGATACGCAGTATTTT.

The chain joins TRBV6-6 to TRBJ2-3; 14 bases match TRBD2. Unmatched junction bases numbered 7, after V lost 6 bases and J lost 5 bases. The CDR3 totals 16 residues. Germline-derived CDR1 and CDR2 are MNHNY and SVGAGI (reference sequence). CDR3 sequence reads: CASSPGTSGRLDTQYF. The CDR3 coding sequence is TGTGCCAGCAGCCCCGGGACTAGCGGGAGATTAGATACGCAGTATTTT.

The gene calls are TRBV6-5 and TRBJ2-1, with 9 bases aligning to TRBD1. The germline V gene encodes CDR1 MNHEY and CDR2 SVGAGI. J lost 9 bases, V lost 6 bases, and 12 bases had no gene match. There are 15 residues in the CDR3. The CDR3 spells CASRITGTGISEQFF. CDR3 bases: TGTGCCAGCAGGATTACCGGGACAGGGATAAGTGAGCAGTTCTTC.

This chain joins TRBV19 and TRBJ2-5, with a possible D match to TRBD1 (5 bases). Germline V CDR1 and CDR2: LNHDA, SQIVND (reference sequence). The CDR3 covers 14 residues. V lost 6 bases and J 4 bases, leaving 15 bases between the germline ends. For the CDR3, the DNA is TGTGCCAGTAGCCAAATAAGGGGTGGAGAGACCCAGTACTTC. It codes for CASSQIRGGETQYF.

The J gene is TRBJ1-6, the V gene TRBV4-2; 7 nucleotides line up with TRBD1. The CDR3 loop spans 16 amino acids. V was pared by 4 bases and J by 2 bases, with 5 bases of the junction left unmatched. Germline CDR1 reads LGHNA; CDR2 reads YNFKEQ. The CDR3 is CASSLSDRAYNSPLHF. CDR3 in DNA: TGTGCCAGCAGCCTATCCGACAGGGCCTATAATTCACCCCTCCACTTT.

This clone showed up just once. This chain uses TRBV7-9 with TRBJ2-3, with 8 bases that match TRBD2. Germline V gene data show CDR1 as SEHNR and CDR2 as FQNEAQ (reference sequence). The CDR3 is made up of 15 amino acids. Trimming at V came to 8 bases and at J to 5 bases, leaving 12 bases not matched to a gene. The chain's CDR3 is CASSRGGGRQDTQYF. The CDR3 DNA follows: TGTGCCAGCTCTCGGGGGGGCGGGAGACAAGATACGCAGTATTTT.

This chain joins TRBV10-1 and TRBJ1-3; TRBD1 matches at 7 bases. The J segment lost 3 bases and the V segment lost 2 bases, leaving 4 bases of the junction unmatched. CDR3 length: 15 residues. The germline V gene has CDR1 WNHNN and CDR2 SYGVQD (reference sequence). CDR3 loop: CASSELRDSGNTIYF. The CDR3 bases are TGCGCCAGCAGTGAGCTCCGGGACAGTGGAAACACCATATATTTT.

In DNA, the CDR3 is TGTGCCAGCAGTAGCACTTCCGGGACTGGATCCTACGAGCAGTACTTC. This gives the protein CASSSTSGTGSYEQYF. The chain joins TRBV28 to TRBJ2-7; D is perhaps TRBD2 (6 bases). CDR1 and CDR2 (germline): MDHEN, SYDVKM. V was trimmed by 5 bases and J by 1 base, leaving 18 bases between them. The CDR3 sequence is 16 residues long. The whole variable domain, filled in from reference TRBV28 and TRBJ2-7, reads DVKVTQSSRYLVKRTGEKVFLECVQDMDHENMFWYRQDPGLGLRLIYFSYDVKMKEKGDIPEGYSVSREKKERFSLILESASTNQTSMYLCASSSTSGTGSYEQYFGPGTRLTVT.

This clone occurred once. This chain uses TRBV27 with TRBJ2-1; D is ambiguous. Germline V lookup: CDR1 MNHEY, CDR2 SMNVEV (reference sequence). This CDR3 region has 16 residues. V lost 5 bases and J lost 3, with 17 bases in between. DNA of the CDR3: TGTGCCAGCAGTGCACCCCCCTGGTCCGGCTACAATGAGCAGTTCTTC. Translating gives CASSAPPWSGYNEQFF.

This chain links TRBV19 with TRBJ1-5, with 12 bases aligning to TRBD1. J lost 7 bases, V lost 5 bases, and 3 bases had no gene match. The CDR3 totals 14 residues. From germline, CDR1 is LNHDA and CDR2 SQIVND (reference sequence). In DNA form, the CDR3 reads TGTGCCAGTAGTGGGACAGGGGGCGGGCAGCCCCAGCATTTT. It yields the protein CASSGTGGGQPQHF.

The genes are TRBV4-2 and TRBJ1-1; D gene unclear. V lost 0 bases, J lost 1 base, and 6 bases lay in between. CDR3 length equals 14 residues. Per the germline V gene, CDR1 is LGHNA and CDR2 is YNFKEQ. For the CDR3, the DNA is TGTGCCAGCAGCCAAGAAGCAGGGAACACTGAAGCTTTCTTT. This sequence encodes CASSQEAGNTEAFF.

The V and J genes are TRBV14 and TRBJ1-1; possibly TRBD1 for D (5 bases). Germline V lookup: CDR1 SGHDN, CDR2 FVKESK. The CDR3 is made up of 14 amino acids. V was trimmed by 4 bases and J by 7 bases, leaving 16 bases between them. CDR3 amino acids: CASSPVGPWNEAFF. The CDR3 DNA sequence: TGTGCCAGCAGCCCCGTGGGGCCTTGGAATGAAGCTTTCTTT.

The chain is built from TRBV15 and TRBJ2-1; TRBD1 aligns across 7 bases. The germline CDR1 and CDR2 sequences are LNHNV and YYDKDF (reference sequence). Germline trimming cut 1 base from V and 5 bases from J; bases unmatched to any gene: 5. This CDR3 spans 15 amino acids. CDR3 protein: CATSRGQGSHNEQFF. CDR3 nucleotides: TGTGCCACCAGCAGAGGACAGGGTAGCCACAATGAGCAGTTCTTC.

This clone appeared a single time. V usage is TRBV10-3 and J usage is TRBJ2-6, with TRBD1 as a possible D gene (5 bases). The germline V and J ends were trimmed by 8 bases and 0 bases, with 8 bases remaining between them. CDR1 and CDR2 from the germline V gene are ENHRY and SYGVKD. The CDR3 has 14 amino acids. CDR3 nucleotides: TGTGCCATCGCTGGGGCCTCTGGGGCCAACGTCCTGACTTTC. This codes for CAIAGASGANVLTF.

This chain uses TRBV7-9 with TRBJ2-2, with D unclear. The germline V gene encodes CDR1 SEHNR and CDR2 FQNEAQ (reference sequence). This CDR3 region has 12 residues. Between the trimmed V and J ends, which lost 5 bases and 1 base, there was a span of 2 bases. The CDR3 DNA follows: TGTGCCAGCAGCCTGAACACCGGGGAGCTGTTTTTT. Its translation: CASSLNTGELFF.

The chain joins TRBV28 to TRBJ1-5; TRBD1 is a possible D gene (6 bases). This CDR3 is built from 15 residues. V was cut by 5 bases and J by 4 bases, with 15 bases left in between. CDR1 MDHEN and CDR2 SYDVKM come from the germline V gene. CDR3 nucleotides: TGTGCCAGCAGTCCACAGGGAAGTAGGAATCAGCCCCAGCATTTT. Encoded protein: CASSPQGSRNQPQHF.

The CDR3 sequence: CASSSRDRGSGEQFF. DNA for the CDR3: TGTGCCAGCAGTTCCCGGGATCGAGGGAGCGGTGAGCAGTTCTTC. J is TRBJ2-1 and V is TRBV2; TRBD2 might be the D (5 bases). The V end lost 5 bases, the J end lost 9 bases, and 20 bases lay between the germline ends. CDR1 and CDR2 (germline): SNHLY, FYNNEI. This CDR3 is built from 15 residues.

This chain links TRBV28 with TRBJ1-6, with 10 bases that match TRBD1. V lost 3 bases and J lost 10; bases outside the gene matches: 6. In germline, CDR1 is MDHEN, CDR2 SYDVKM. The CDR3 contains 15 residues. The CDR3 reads CASSFRDRGLSPLHF. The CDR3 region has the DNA TGTGCCAGCAGTTTCCGGGACAGGGGATTATCACCCCTCCACTTT.

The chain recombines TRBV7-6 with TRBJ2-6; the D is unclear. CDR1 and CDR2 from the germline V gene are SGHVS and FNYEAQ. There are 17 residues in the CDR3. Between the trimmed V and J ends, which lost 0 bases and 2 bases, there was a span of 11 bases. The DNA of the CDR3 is TGTGCCAGCAGCTTAGCCCCGCCAGGCGCTGGGGCCAACGTCCTGACTTTC. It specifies CASSLAPPGAGANVLTF.

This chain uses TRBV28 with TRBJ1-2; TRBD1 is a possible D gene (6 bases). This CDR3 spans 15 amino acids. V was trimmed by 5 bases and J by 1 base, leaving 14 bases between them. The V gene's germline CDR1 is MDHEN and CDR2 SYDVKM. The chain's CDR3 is CASSDGSGHNYGYTF. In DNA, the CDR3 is TGTGCCAGCAGTGACGGTTCGGGACATAACTATGGCTACACCTTC.

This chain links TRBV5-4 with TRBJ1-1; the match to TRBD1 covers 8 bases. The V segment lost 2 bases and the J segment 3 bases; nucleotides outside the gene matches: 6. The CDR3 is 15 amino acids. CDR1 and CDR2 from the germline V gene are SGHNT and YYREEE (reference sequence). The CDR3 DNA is TGTGCCAGCAGCTTCCCGGACAGGGTGGACACTGAAGCTTTCTTT. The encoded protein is CASSFPDRVDTEAFF.